This TCR beta chain appears in the sequencing data of a study of tumor-infiltrating lymphocytes in primary liver carcinoma. Unmatched junction bases numbered 8, after V lost 3 bases and J lost 8 bases. The CDR3 has 14 residues. Germline V gene sequence: CDR1 SQVTM, CDR2 ANQGSEA. TCR beta cDNA came from roughly 550 ng total RNA, primed with a constant-region primer. Libraries of TCR beta came from three nested multiplex PCR rounds with slightly modified ARM-PCR. TRBV1-TRBV30 forward primers and a C-beta reverse primer were used in the first two PCR rounds, which each ran for approximately 10 cycles. A single record per CDR3 protein comes from TCRdb applying MiXCR to the multiplex PCR reads. The table has fewer than 75,000 distinct CDR3 sequences, around 69% seen once; the top ten hold under 45%. Study observations and caveats: Tumor-blood pairs (like tumor-adjacent pairs) overlapped less than tumor region pairs did. Only about 7.5-25% of top clones spanned all five tumor regions.

This clonotype showed up just a few times. Its target is unknown. Scientists recovered RNA and DNA together from approximately 20-30 mg of unsorted bulk tissue. The sample taken for sequencing was liver tumor tissue from sampling region 4. Subset described: tumor region T4, right-lateral pole. J is TRBJ1-4 and V is TRBV29-1, with 8 bases matching TRBD1. The clonotype was recovered from a man aged 35 to 55 with primary liver carcinoma and hepatitis B virus infection. The CDR3 coding sequence is TGCAGCGTTGATCAGGGGACAGGATACGAAAAACTGTTTTTT. Translating gives CSVDQGTGYEKLFF.